Each of the 16 T cell receptor beta chains below was sequenced from the same sample in a study of T-cell reconstitution after alpha-beta-depleted transplantation in children. Using unique molecular identifiers, the investigators prepared the TCRbeta library. TCRdb re-analysed the PCR reads in MiXCR, keeping a single row per CDR3 protein. The sample consists of 200,000 to 250,000 distinct CDR3 sequences, around 9.2% of them appearing once. The input for sequencing was PBMCs, mostly from graft donor cells, taken 360 days after TCRalphabeta/CD19-depleted stem cell transplant. These receptors all stem from a male patient aged 2-9 years who had a stem cell transplant for acute myeloid leukemia, so the T cells may come from the graft donor.

The genes are TRBV30 and TRBJ2-2, with 8 bases that match TRBD1. V was pared by 0 bases and J by 6 bases, with 0 bases of the junction left unmatched. CDR1 GTSNPN and CDR2 SVGIG come from the germline V gene (reference sequence). The CDR3 totals 13 residues. The CDR3 DNA reads TGTGCCTGGAGTGTACAGGGGGCCGGGGAGCTGTTTTTT. It is translated as CAWSVQGAGELFF.

This clonotype was seen at least ten times. The CDR3: CASSTTGGAYQPQHF. The CDR3 nucleotides read TGTGCCAGCAGCACAACAGGGGGCGCGTATCAGCCCCAGCATTTT. The rearrangement uses TRBV7-9 and TRBJ1-5; TRBD1 matches at 9 bases. This CDR3 is 15 amino acids long. V was pared by 5 bases and J by 5 bases, with 7 bases of the junction left unmatched. CDR1 SEHNR and CDR2 FQNEAQ come from the germline V gene (reference sequence).

There are a few counts of this clonotype. The genes are TRBV5-1 and TRBJ2-1, with 9 bases fitting TRBD2. The CDR3 has 14 amino acids. Per germline, CDR1 SGHRS and CDR2 YFSETQ. The J segment lost 3 bases and the V segment lost 6 bases, leaving 4 bases of the junction unmatched. The DNA of the CDR3 is TGCGCCAGCAACAGCGGGAGGAACTACAATGAGCAGTTCTTC. Its translation is CASNSGRNYNEQFF.

This clonotype was seen a few times. The J gene is TRBJ1-5, the V gene TRBV15; no clear D gene. V was cut by 0 bases and J by 0 bases, with 9 bases left in between. Looked up from germline, CDR1 is LNHNV and CDR2 is YYDKDF (reference sequence). CDR3 length: 16 residues. In nucleotides, the CDR3 is TGTGCCACCAGCAGAGATTCAAATCTTAGCAATCAGCCCCAGCATTTT. Its protein is CATSRDSNLSNQPQHF.

This clonotype was found a few times. The gene calls are TRBV12-3 or TRBV12-4 and TRBJ1-5; D is ambiguous. With 5 bases removed from V and 0 bases from J, the gap between germline ends came to 14 bases. The CDR3 has 16 residues. The CDR3 sequence: CASSRAGVSSNQPQHF. The CDR3 DNA reads as TGTGCCAGCAGTAGAGCCGGAGTATCTAGCAATCAGCCCCAGCATTTT.

This clonotype was recorded at least ten times. V and J are TRBV6-4 and TRBJ2-1; possibly TRBD1 or TRBD2 for D (5 bases each). Trimming stripped 11 bases from V and 0 bases from J, with 20 bases between. In germline, CDR1 is MRHNA, CDR2 SNTAGT. This CDR3 is built from 16 residues. CDR3 sequence reads: CAGTGRDVRSYNEQFF. CDR3 in DNA: TGTGCCGGTACGGGTAGGGACGTACGCTCCTACAATGAGCAGTTCTTC.

This clonotype was recorded at least ten times. This sequence joins TRBV4-1 and TRBJ2-2; D might be TRBD1 (6 bases). Trimming left V 3 bases short and J 7 bases short, with 9 bases between. The CDR3 sequence is 13 residues long. The germline gives CDR1 MGHRA, CDR2 YSYEKL. The CDR3 region is CASSHQGLGELFF. The CDR3 DNA reads as TGCGCCAGCAGCCACCAGGGGCTCGGGGAGCTGTTTTTT.

In nucleotides, the CDR3 is TGTGCCAGCAGCTATGGGACTAGCGGGGCCGATACGCAGTATTTT. Its translation is CASSYGTSGADTQYF. This chain connects TRBV2 to TRBJ2-3; TRBD2 agrees at 13 bases. Losses at the gene ends were 6 bases for V and 6 bases for J; bases not matched to a gene: 6. The CDR3 loop spans 15 amino acids. Germline loops: CDR1 SNHLY, CDR2 FYNNEI.

This clonotype has a handful of counts. The chain joins TRBV7-2 to TRBJ1-1; D perhaps matches TRBD1 (5 bases). From germline, CDR1 is SGHTA and CDR2 FQGNSA. CDR3 size: 14 residues. With 5 bases removed from V and 4 bases from J, the gap between germline ends came to 14 bases. The CDR3 coding sequence is TGTGCCAGCAGCCCCCGGAGGGGCTCCACTGAAGCTTTCTTT. Encoded protein: CASSPRRGSTEAFF.

The chain is built from TRBV9 and TRBJ2-2; D may be TRBD1 or TRBD2 (6 bases each). The germline V gene has CDR1 SGDLS and CDR2 YYNGEE. Trimming shortened V by 1 base and J by 5 bases, and 12 bases separated the two germline ends. There are 15 residues in the CDR3. CDR3 DNA: TGTGCCAGCAGCGTATCCGGGGGCGCGACCGGGGAGCTGTTTTTT. Translated: CASSVSGGATGELFF.

The chain couples TRBV10-3 to TRBJ2-3; TRBD1 matches 7 bases. The CDR3 spans 15 residues. CDR1 and CDR2 (germline): ENHRY, SYGVKD. With V trimmed by 3 bases and J by 6 bases, 9 bases remained unmatched. DNA of the CDR3: TGTGCCATCAGTGAAAACAGGGGCGGAGGTGATACGCAGTATTTT. Protein: CAISENRGGGDTQYF.

This clonotype came up a few times. V gene TRBV20-1 combines with J gene TRBJ1-5; D may be TRBD1 (5 bases). The CDR3 has 12 amino acids. From germline, CDR1 is DFQATT and CDR2 SNEGSKA (reference sequence). Deletions cut 3 bases from V and 7 bases from J, with 10 bases between. CDR3 protein: CSASGGGQPQHF. CDR3 bases: TGCAGTGCTAGTGGGGGTGGGCAGCCCCAGCATTTT.

This clonotype was counted only a few times. The chain employs TRBV20-1 and TRBJ2-2; D possibly matches TRBD1 or TRBD2 (6 bases each). Germline assignment: CDR1 DFQATT and CDR2 SNEGSKA (reference sequence). This CDR3 comprises 16 residues. Trimming pared 5 bases from V and 2 bases from J, leaving 18 bases between. The CDR3 loop reads CSAATRDTFNTGELFF. The CDR3 nucleotides are TGCAGTGCTGCGACGCGGGACACCTTCAACACCGGGGAGCTGTTTTTT.

The sample holds many counts of this clonotype. The rearrangement uses TRBV4-1 and TRBJ1-1, with D hard to call. The CDR3 extends over 15 amino acids. Germline V CDR1 and CDR2: MGHRA, YSYEKL. Trimming pared 4 bases from V and 0 bases from J, leaving 12 bases between. The CDR3 here is CASSLAGKLNTEAFF. The CDR3 DNA sequence: TGCGCCAGCAGCCTCGCCGGGAAGCTGAACACTGAAGCTTTCTTT.

This chain joins TRBV29-1 and TRBJ1-1, with 7 bases lining up with TRBD1. Germline V lookup: CDR1 SQVTM, CDR2 ANQGSEA. This CDR3 comprises 15 residues. V shed 4 bases, J shed 4 bases, and the junction held 12 bases outside the gene matches. DNA for the CDR3: TGCAGCGTTGGGAAGACAGGGTTTGGGATCACTGAAGCTTTCTTT. Encoded protein: CSVGKTGFGITEAFF.

This clonotype occurred a few times. This chain connects TRBV7-2 to TRBJ2-1; the D gene is possibly TRBD1 (5 bases). CDR1 and CDR2 from the germline V gene are SGHTA and FQGNSA. The CDR3 is made up of 17 amino acids. V lost 1 base to trimming and J lost 3 bases, with 16 bases between them. The CDR3 DNA is TGTGCCAGCAGCTTAGGTCCTAGGGGTGGGGACTACAATGAGCAGTTCTTC. This sequence encodes CASSLGPRGGDYNEQFF.